The clone carrying this T cell receptor beta chain was counted between two and nine times. With 60 Vbeta and 13 Jbeta primers, the PCR was carried out. Source study methods: The authors later counted 65 million to 80 million unique TCR beta chains, 9 million to 14 million of them shared. The method was immunoSEQ multiplex PCR; TCRdb's version includes in-frame clones alone and lacks a portion of them. The V and J calls and clone size come from that table; D and trimming were worked out from the DNA. Of more than 100,000 clones in the sample, under 85% were seen once. J lost 5 bases, V lost 3 bases, and 4 bases had no gene match. The CDR3 covers 14 residues. Germline V gives CDR1 KGHSH, CDR2 LQKENI. This specimen belongs to a study of cytomegalovirus exposure and HLA in healthy donors.

This receptor was taken from a human donor in good health. The sample comprised PBMCs. This sequence joins TRBV18 and TRBJ1-1, with 9 bases matching TRBD1. CDR3 protein: CASSPGTGLTEAFF. Written as DNA, the CDR3 is TGTGCCAGCTCACCCGGGACAGGGTTAACTGAAGCTTTCTTT.